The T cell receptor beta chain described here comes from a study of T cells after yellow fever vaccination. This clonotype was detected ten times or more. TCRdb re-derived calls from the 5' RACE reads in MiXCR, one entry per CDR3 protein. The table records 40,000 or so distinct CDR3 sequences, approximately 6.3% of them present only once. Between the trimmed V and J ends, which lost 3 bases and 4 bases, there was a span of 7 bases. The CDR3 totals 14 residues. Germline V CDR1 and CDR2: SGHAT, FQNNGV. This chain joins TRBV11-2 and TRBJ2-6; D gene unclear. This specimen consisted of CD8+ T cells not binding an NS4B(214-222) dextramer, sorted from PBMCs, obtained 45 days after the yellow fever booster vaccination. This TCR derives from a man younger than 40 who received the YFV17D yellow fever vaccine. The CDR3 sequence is CASSFRTGANVLTF. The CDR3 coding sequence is TGTGCCAGCAGCTTCCGAACCGGGGCCAACGTCCTGACTTTC.